The following is a TCR beta chain sequence with its context. These data come from a study of blood T cell repertoires in COVID-19. Study information: Material from acute and convalescent COVID-19 was sourced from the United States, Italy and Spain. PBMCs, B-cell-depleted T cells, or T cells provided the cDNA or gDNA that made up the material.

Authors' processing steps: The assay estimated nucleated cells by amplifying reference gene primers. The repertoire was sequenced with immunoSEQ multiplex PCR; TCRdb's copy has only in-frame clones and lacks some. V and J calls and clone size follow that table, whereas D and trimming were derived from the DNA. The top ten clones hold 1.5% of a sample with approximately 120,000 clones, 88% of them seen once. V was trimmed by 4 bases and J by 9 bases, leaving 13 bases between them. CDR1 and CDR2 (germline): SEHNR, FQNEAQ (reference sequence). The CDR3 contains 13 residues. The sample consisted of peripheral blood. The clonotype was recovered from a human donor in a cohort sampled during active COVID-19. The chain uses TRBV7-9 and TRBJ2-1; D not certain. The CDR3 nucleotides read TGTGCCAGCAGCTCCGATTTAGTCTCTGAGCAGTTCTTC. It specifies CASSSDLVSEQFF.